This record concerns one TCR beta chain sequence. Its target antigen remains unknown. No base-level quality is on record; no much larger clone is a single base apart. During the collection period, no infections or other immune events were recorded for the healthy donors. Healthy-donor blood repertoires served as a training cohort to calibrate time-dependent variance in a beta-binomial model of T-cell clone differential abundance. There were ten or so healthy donors in the training cohort, of whom 3 were female and 7 were male. On average the donors were approximately 43 years old, and their ages spanned roughly 29 to 70 years. Whole blood from each healthy donor was obtained from a commercial supplier and was collected at three time points around 13 days apart. Genomic DNA was extracted from unsorted whole blood for immunosequencing. The entry originates in a study of identifying expanded T cells in peripheral blood (dated by TCRdb to between 2018 and 2021). A note on the overall study: Technical replicates were generated by sequencing separate aliquots of the same genomic DNA pool, with four replicates compared pairwise.

TCRbeta CDR3 regions were profiled with the immunoSEQ Assay using bias-controlled multiplex PCR amplification of genomic DNA. In the original analysis: To quantify the absolute abundance of each unique TCRbeta CDR3 region, the sequences were collapsed and filtered. Differential abundance was tested with a binomial (Fisher-equivalent) model and with a beta-binomial model adding time-dependent variance fitted from healthy donors. Clones with fewer than 5 combined templates were removed, and differential abundance was called for clones with a Benjamini-Hochberg FDR below 0.01. Using the form v = (b*log(k)+a)^2, the beta-binomial variance was modeled as a function of the total template count across the two samples. In TCRdb, the immuneACCESS table is reduced to in-frame sequences with V and J assigned. These tables do not hold every clone; where another copy was compared, an unresolved V gene accounts for under half, and the others remain unexplained. The DNA was the basis for D and trimming; V, J and clone size are from that table. The sample table records under 100,000 clones; approximately 90% of these occur just once. The ten biggest clones cover around 7% of the sample.

There are 17 amino acids in the CDR3, from cysteine to phenylalanine inclusive. Of the read, only the CDR3 DNA is kept; its 51 bases are in frame from base 1. A distance of 23 bases separates the germline ends of V and J, which lose 3 bases and 5 bases respectively. Sequences SGDLS (CDR1) and YYNGEE (CDR2) are obtained from the germline V gene. General findings and caveats noted by the study authors: Both the number of clones called differentially abundant and the false-positive rate were significantly reduced by the beta-binomial model across all healthy-donor time intervals. It was expected by the authors that biological variance in healthy repertoires might increase further over much longer intervals, such as months to years. The binomial model flagged 0.9 to 1.5 differentially abundant clones between technical replicates but around 16 over roughly 2 weeks and 19 over approximately four weeks. Across all healthy donors, variance in clone template counts between roughly two-week samples was found to increase significantly with total template count.

This clonotype originated in a person aged 18 to 70 in good health. In this chain, TRBV9 is recombined with TRBJ1-2; TRBD1 could be the D gene, as 5 bases match. The sequenced sample was blood. The nucleotides are TGTGCCAGCAGCGACAACCGAAAGACCGGGACGGTTTATGGCTACACCTTC. Translated, this gives CASSDNRKTGTVYGYTF.